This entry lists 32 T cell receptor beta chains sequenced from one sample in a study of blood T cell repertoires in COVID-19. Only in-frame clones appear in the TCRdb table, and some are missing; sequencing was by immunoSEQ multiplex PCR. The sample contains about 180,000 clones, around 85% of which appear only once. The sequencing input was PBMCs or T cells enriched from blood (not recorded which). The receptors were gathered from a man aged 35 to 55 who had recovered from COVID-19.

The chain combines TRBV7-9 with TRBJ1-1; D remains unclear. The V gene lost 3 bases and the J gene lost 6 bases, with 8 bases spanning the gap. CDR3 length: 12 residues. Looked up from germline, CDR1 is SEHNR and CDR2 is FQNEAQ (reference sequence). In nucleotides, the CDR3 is TGTGCCAGCAGCTTTCCCCGGGCTGAAGCTTTCTTT. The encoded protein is CASSFPRAEAFF.

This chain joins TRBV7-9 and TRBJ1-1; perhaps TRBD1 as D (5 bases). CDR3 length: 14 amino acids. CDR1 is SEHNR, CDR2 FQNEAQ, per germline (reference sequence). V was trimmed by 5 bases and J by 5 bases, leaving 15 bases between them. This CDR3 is CASSPRAGRTEAFF. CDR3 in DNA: TGTGCCAGCAGCCCCCGAGCAGGGAGGACTGAAGCTTTCTTT.

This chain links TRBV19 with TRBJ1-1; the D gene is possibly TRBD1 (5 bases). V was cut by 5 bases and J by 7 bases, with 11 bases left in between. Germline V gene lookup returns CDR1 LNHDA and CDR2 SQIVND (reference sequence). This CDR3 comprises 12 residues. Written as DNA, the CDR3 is TGTGCCAGTAGTGACAGTGGGTATGAAGCTTTCTTT. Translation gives CASSDSGYEAFF.

The CDR3 bases are TGTGCCAGCAGTTTCGGCCAGGATCCTTCACCCCTCCACTTT. The encoded protein is CASSFGQDPSPLHF. The chain employs TRBV27 and TRBJ1-6; D unclear. Germline-derived CDR1 and CDR2 are MNHEY and SMNVEV (reference sequence). V lost 3 bases to trimming and J lost 9 bases, with 12 bases between them. This CDR3 comprises 14 residues.

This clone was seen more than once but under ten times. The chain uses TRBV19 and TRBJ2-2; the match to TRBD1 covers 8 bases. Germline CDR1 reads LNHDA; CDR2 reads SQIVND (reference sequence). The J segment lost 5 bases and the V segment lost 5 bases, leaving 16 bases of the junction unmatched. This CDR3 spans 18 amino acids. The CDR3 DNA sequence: TGTGCCAGTAGTCGTAGTTGGCGGGTGGACAGGGAGACCGGGGAGCTGTTTTTT. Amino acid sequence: CASSRSWRVDRETGELFF.

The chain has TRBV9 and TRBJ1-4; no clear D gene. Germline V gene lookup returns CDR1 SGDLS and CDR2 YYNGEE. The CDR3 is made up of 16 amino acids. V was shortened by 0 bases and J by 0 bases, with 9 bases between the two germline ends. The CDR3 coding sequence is TGTGCCAGCAGCGTAGAGGCGGCAGCAACTAATGAAAAACTGTTTTTT. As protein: CASSVEAAATNEKLFF.

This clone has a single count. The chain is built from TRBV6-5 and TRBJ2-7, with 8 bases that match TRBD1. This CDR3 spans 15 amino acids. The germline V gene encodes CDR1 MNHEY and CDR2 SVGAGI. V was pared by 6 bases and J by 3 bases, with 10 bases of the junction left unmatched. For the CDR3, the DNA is TGTGCCAGCAGGGAGGGGTGGGACAGGAGCTACGAGCAGTACTTC. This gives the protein CASREGWDRSYEQYF.

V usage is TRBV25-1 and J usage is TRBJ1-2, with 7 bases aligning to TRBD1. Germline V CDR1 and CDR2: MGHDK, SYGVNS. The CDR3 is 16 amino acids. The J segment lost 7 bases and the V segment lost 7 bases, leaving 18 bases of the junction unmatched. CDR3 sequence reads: CASTPSQGRSTFGYTF. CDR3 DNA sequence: TGTGCCAGCACCCCTTCACAGGGGCGATCAACTTTTGGCTACACCTTC.

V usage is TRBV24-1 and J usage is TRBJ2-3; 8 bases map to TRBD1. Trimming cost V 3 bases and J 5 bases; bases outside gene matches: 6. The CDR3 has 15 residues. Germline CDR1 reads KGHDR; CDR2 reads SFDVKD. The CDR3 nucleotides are TGTGCCACCAGTGATCTAACAGGGGGGAGAGATACGCAGTATTTT. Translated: CATSDLTGGRDTQYF.

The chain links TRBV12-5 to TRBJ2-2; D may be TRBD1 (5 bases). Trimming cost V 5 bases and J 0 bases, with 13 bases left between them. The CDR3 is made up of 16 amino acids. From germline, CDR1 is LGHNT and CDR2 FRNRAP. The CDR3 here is CASGPRQPTNTGELFF. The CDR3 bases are TGTGCTAGTGGTCCCCGACAGCCGACGAACACCGGGGAGCTGTTTTTT.

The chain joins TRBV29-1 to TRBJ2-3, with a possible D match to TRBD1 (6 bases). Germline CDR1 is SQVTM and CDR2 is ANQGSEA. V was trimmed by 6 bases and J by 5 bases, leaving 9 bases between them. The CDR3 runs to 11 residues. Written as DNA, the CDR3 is TGCAGCGTCTCACAGGGAGATACGCAGTATTTT. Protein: CSVSQGDTQYF.

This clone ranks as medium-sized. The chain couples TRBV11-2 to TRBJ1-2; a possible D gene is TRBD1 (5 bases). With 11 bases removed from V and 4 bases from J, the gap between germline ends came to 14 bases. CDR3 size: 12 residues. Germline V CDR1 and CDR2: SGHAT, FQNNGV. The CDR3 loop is CASRGLTYGYTF. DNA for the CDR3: TGTGCCTCTCGGGGACTGACCTATGGCTACACCTTC.

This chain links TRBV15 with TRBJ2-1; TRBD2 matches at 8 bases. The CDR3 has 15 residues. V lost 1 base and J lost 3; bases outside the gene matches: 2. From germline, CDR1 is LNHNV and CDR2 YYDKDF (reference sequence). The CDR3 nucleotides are TGTGCCACCAGCAGAGTAGCGGGGAGCTACAATGAGCAGTTCTTC. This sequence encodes CATSRVAGSYNEQFF.

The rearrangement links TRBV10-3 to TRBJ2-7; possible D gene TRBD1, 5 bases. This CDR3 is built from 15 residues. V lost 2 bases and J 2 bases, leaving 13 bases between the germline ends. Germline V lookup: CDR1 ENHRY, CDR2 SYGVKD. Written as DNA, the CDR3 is TGTGCCATCAGTGAGAAAGGGGATGGGCCCTACGAGCAGTACTTC. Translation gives CAISEKGDGPYEQYF.

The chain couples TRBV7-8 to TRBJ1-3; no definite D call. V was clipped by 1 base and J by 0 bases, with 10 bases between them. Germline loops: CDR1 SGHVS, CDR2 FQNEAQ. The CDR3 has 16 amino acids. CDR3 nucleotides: TGTGCCAGCAGCTTAGGGGCCAGCTACTCTGGAAACACCATATATTTT. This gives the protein CASSLGASYSGNTIYF.

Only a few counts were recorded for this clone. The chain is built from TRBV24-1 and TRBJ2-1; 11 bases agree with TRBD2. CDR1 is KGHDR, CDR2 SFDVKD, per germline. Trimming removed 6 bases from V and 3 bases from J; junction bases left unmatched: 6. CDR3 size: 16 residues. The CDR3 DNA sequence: TGTGCCACCAGTCTCCCCGGGACTAGCGGCTACAATGAGCAGTTCTTC. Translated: CATSLPGTSGYNEQFF.

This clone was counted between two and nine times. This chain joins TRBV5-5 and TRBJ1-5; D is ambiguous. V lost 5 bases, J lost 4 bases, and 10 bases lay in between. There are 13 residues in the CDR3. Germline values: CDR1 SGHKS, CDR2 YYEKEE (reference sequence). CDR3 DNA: TGTGCCAGCAGGAAGAGCGGGAATCAGCCCCAGCATTTT. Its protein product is CASRKSGNQPQHF.

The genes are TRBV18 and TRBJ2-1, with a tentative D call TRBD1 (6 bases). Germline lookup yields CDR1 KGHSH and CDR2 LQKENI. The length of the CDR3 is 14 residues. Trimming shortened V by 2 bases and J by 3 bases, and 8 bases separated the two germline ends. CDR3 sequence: CASSPVGGYNEQFF. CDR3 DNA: TGTGCCAGCTCACCAGTAGGGGGCTACAATGAGCAGTTCTTC.

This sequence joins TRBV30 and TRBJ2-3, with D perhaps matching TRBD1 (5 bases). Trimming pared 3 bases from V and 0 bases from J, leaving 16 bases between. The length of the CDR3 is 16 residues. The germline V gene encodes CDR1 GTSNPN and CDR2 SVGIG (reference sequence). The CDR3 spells CAWSLTPRVSTDTQYF. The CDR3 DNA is TGTGCCTGGAGCCTAACCCCCAGGGTTAGCACAGATACGCAGTATTTT. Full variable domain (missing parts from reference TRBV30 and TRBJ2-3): SQTIHQWPATLVQPVGSPLSLECTVEGTSNPNLYWYRQAAGRGLQLLFYSVGIGQISSEVPQNLSASRPQDRQFILSSKKLLLSDSGFYLCAWSLTPRVSTDTQYFGPGTRLTVL.

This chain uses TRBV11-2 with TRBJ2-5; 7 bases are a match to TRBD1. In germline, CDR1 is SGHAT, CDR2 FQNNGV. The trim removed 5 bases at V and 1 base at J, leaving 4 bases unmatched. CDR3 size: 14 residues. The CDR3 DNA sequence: TGTGCCAGCAGCCCCGGGACAGCCCAAGAGACCCAGTACTTC. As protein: CASSPGTAQETQYF.

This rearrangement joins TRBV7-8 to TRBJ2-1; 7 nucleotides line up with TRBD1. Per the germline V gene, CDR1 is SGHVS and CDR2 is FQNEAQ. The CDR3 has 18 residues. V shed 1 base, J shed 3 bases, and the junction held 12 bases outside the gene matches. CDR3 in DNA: TGTGCCAGCAGCTTAGAGGGGGCCGGGACAGCCATCTACAATGAGCAGTTCTTC. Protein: CASSLEGAGTAIYNEQFF.

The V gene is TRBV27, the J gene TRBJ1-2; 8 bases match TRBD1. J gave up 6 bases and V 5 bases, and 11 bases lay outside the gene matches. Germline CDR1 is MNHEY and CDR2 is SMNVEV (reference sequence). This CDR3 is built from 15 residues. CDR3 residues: CASSPLPTGDNGYTF. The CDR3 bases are TGTGCCAGCAGTCCACTACCGACAGGGGATAATGGCTACACCTTC.

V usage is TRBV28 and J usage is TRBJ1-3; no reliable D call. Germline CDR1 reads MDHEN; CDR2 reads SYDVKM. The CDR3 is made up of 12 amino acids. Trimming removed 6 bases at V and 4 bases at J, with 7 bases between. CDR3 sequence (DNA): TGTGCCAGCAGCGTATTAGGAAACACCATATATTTT. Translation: CASSVLGNTIYF.

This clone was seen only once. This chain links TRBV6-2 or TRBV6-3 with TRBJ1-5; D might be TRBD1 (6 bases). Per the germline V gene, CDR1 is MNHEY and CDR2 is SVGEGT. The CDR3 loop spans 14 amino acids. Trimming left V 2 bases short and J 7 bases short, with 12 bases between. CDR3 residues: CASSYVPGEQPQHF. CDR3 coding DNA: TGTGCCAGCAGTTACGTCCCAGGGGAGCAGCCCCAGCATTTT.

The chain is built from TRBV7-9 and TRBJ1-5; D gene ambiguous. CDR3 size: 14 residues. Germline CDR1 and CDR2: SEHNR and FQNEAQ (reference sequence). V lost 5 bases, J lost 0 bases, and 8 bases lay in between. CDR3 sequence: CASSPSYSNQPQHF. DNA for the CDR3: TGTGCCAGCAGCCCTTCGTATAGCAATCAGCCCCAGCATTTT. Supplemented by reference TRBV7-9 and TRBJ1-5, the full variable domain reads DTGVSQNPRHKITKRGQNVTFRCDPISEHNRLYWYRQTLGQGPEFLTYFQNEAQLEKSRLLSDRFSAERPKGSFSTLEIQRTEQGDSAMYLCASSPSYSNQPQHFGDGTRLSIL.

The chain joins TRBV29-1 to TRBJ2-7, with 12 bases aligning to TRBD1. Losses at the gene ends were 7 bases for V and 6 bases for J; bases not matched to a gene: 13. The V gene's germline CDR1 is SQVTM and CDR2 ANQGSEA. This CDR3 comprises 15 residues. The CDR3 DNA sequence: TGCAGCGGGACCGGGACAGGGGGCTTTGGTAGCGAGCAGTACTTC. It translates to CSGTGTGGFGSEQYF.

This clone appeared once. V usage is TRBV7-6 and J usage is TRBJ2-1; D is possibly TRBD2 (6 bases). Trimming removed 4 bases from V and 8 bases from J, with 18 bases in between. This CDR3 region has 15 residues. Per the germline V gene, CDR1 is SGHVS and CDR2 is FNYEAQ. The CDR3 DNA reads TGTGCCAGCAGCTCCCCGGAGGGCCTGGGCGATGAGCAGTTCTTC. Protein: CASSSPEGLGDEQFF.

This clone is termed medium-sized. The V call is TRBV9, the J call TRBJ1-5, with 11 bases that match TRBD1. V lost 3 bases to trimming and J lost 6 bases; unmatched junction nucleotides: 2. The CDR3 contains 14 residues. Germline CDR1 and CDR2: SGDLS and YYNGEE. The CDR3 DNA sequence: TGTGCCAGCAGCGCTGGGACAGGGGGTCAGCCCCAGCATTTT. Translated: CASSAGTGGQPQHF.

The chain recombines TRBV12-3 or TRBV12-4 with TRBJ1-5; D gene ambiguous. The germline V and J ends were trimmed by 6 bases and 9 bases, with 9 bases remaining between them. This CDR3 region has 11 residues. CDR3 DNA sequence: TGTGCCAGCAGGGACTTGGGGCCCCAGCATTTT. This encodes CASRDLGPQHF.

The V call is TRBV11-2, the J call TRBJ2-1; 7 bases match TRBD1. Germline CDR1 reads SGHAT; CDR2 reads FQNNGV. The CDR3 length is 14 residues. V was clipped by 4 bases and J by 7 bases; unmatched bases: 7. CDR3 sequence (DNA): TGTGCCAGCAGCTCAGTACAGGGGATGAATGAGCAGTTCTTC. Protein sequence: CASSSVQGMNEQFF.

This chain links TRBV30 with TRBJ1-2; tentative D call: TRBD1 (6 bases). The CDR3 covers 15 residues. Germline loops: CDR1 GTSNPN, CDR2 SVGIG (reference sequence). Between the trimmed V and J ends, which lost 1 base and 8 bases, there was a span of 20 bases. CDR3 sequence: CAWSANNRVGSGYTF. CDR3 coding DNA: TGTGCCTGGAGTGCTAACAACAGGGTAGGGTCGGGCTACACCTTC.

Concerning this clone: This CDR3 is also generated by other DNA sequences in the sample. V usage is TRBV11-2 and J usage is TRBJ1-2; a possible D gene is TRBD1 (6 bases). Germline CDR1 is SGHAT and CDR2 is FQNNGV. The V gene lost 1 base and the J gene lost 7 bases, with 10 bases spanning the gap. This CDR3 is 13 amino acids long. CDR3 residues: CASSLVRGGGYTF. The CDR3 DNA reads TGTGCCAGCAGCTTAGTCAGGGGTGGTGGCTACACCTTC. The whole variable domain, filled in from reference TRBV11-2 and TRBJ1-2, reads EAGVAQSPRYKIIEKRQSVAFWCNPISGHATLYWYQQILGQGPKLLIQFQNNGVVDDSQLPKDRFSAERLKGVDSTLKIQPAKLEDSAVYLCASSLVRGGGYTFGSGTRLTVV.